Below are 14 T cell receptor beta chains sequenced from a single sample in a study of blood T cells in healthy people across ages. A second PCR of roughly 7 to 11 cycles used a sample-barcoded 5' primer and a J-beta primer mix. TCRdb re-called the 5' RACE reads through MiXCR, storing one row per CDR3 protein. The sample shows approximately 1.5 million distinct CDR3 sequences, 30% to 35% of them seen only once. What was sequenced was blood. These receptors all stem from a young woman in good health.

This clonotype came up many times. This sequence joins TRBV10-3 and TRBJ2-1; D is unresolved. V gave up 6 bases and J gave up 7 bases, with 13 bases separating them. The CDR3 is 13 residues long. In germline, CDR1 is ENHRY, CDR2 SYGVKD. DNA for the CDR3: TGTGCCATCAGAGAATTTGAGCCAAATGAGCAGTTCTTC. Translation: CAIREFEPNEQFF.

As for this clonotype: At one of its ends the junction is not consistent with the germline gene, which may arise from a read error. The CDR3, as DNA: TGCAGCGTTGAAGAACGGGACAGGATCTATGACTACACCTTC. Translated: CSVEERDRIYDYTF. J is TRBJ1-2 and V is TRBV29-1; 8 bases are shared with TRBD1. Germline loops: CDR1 SQVTM, CDR2 ANQGSEA. The CDR3 spans 14 residues. Complete variable domain (other parts from reference TRBV29-1 and TRBJ1-2): SAVISQKPSRDICQRGTSLTIQCQVDSQVTMMFWYRQQPGQSLTLIATANQGSEATYESGFVIDKFPISRPNLTFSTLTVSNMSPEDSSIYLCSVEERDRIYDYTFGSGTRLTVV.

The chain couples TRBV12-3 or TRBV12-4 to TRBJ2-7; D unresolved. Trimming cost V 3 bases and J 6 bases, with 12 bases left between them. The CDR3 length is 13 residues. DNA of the CDR3: TGTGCCAGCAGTTTTCTAGGGTTTGGCGAGCAGTACTTC. This translates into CASSFLGFGEQYF.

This clonotype was seen more than once but under ten times. The chain couples TRBV3-1 to TRBJ2-5, with no clear D. The CDR3 has 13 residues. CDR1 and CDR2 from the germline V gene are LGHDT and YNNKEL (reference sequence). The V end was cut by 3 bases, the J end by 5 bases, with 10 bases between. CDR3 amino acids: CASSQERFETQYF. Written as DNA, the CDR3 is TGTGCCAGCAGCCAGGAGCGATTCGAGACCCAGTACTTC.

As regards this clonotype: This may come from a read error, since a much larger clone is one base off. The genes are TRBV10-3 and TRBJ2-1, with 10 nucleotides matching TRBD2. Per the germline V gene, CDR1 is ENHRY and CDR2 is SYGVKD. This CDR3 spans 13 amino acids. Trimming at V came to 10 bases and at J to 9 bases, leaving 9 bases not matched to a gene. The CDR3 region is CATIQREGGEQFF. In DNA, the CDR3 is TGTGCCACCATCCAGCGGGAGGGGGGTGAGCAGTTCTTC.

The chain couples TRBV7-9 to TRBJ2-3; D is undetermined. The CDR3 loop spans 14 amino acids. Trimming took off 1 base at V and 10 bases at J, with 15 bases between the two ends. Looked up from germline, CDR1 is SEHNR and CDR2 is FQNEAQ (reference sequence). The CDR3 spells CASSLEGEKVAQYF. DNA for the CDR3: TGTGCCAGCAGCTTAGAAGGAGAAAAGGTTGCGCAGTATTTT.

The V call is TRBV7-2, the J call TRBJ2-1, with 7 bases identical to TRBD2. Trimming cost V 6 bases and J 0 bases; bases outside gene matches: 14. Germline V CDR1 and CDR2: SGHTA, FQGNSA. The CDR3 covers 18 residues. The CDR3 region is CASRRNPRDYRSYNEQFF. Written as DNA, the CDR3 is TGTGCCAGCAGACGAAACCCCCGGGACTACCGCTCCTACAATGAGCAGTTCTTC.

In this sample, this clonotype turned up a few times. The rearrangement uses TRBV27 and TRBJ2-7; 9 bases fit TRBD1. V lost 8 bases, J lost 4 bases, and 9 bases stayed unmatched. The CDR3 contains 14 residues. Germline CDR1 is MNHEY and CDR2 is SMNVEV (reference sequence). The CDR3 DNA reads TGTGCCAGCGCATGGGACAGGGCGTCTTACGAGCAGTACTTC. This codes for CASAWDRASYEQYF.

This clonotype was found many times. The chain has TRBV29-1 and TRBJ1-5; no clear D. The CDR3 runs 13 residues. V was cut by 4 bases and J by 0 bases, with 7 bases left in between. Germline V CDR1 and CDR2: SQVTM, ANQGSEA. The CDR3 reads CSVAQDSNQPQHF. The CDR3 nucleotides read TGCAGCGTTGCGCAGGATAGCAATCAGCCCCAGCATTTT.

The V call is TRBV24-1, the J call TRBJ2-5; D gene unclear. CDR1 and CDR2 (germline): KGHDR, SFDVKD. With 3 bases removed from V and 4 bases from J, the gap between germline ends came to 8 bases. The CDR3 loop spans 13 amino acids. CDR3 nucleotide sequence: TGTGCCACCAGTGATGTGGGCGGAGAGACCCAGTACTTC. It encodes CATSDVGGETQYF.

Comment on this clonotype: As the CDR3 is not closed by the conserved phenylalanine or tryptophan, this likely results from a read error. The genes are TRBV5-1 and TRBJ1-1, with TRBD1 as a possible D gene (5 bases). Germline loops: CDR1 SGHRS, CDR2 YFSETQ. V dropped 0 bases and J dropped 11 bases, with 17 bases sitting between them. This CDR3 has 14 residues. CDR3 in amino acids: CASSLGSPGTWAFC. The CDR3, as DNA: TGCGCCAGCAGCTTGGGTTCCCCGGGGACGTGGGCTTTCTGT.

The chain carries TRBV5-1 and TRBJ2-4, with 9 bases aligning to TRBD1. Unmatched junction bases numbered 14, after V lost 4 bases and J lost 15 bases. Germline V gives CDR1 SGHRS, CDR2 YFSETQ. This CDR3 is 14 amino acids long. CDR3 residues: CASSLGQGGGELYF. CDR3 bases: TGCGCCAGCAGCCTGGGACAGGGAGGAGGGGAGCTGTACTTC.

In this sample, this clonotype turned up a few times. V is TRBV3-1 and J is TRBJ1-6; D remains unclear. CDR3 length: 14 residues. In germline, CDR1 is LGHDT, CDR2 YNNKEL (reference sequence). V dropped 6 bases and J dropped 9 bases, with 15 bases sitting between them. In nucleotides, the CDR3 is TGTGCCAGCAGACCGAGGGCGCAGAGTTCACCCCTCCACTTT. This sequence encodes CASRPRAQSSPLHF.

Only a few counts were recorded for this clonotype. The chain carries TRBV12-3 or TRBV12-4 and TRBJ2-1; 7 bases align to TRBD1. The V and J ends lost 5 bases and 5 bases, in that order; junction bases with no gene match: 9. The CDR3 is made up of 15 amino acids. CDR3 in amino acids: CASSLTTGDHNEQFF. In DNA, the CDR3 is TGTGCCAGCAGTCTTACCACAGGGGACCACAATGAGCAGTTCTTC.